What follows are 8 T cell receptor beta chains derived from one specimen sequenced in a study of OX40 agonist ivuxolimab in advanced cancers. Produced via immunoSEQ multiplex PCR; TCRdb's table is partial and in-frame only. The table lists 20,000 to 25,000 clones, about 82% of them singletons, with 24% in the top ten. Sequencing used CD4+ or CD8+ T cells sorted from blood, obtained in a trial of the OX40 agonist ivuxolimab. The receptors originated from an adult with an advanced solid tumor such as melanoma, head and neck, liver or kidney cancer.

CDR3 amino acids: CASSQEPSAQVEQYF. The CDR3 nucleotides read TGCGCCAGCAGCCAAGAGCCAAGCGCCCAGGTAGAGCAGTACTTC. The chain employs TRBV4-1 and TRBJ2-7; D not certain. This CDR3 region has 15 residues. The germline CDR1 and CDR2 sequences are MGHRA and YSYEKL. Trimming took off 0 bases at V and 7 bases at J, with 16 bases between the two ends.

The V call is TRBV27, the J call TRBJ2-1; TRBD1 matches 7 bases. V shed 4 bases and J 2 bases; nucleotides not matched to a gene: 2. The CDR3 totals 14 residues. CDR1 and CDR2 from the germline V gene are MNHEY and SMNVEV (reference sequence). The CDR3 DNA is TGTGCCAGCAGTTCAGGGGGAACCTACAATGAGCAGTTCTTC. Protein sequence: CASSSGGTYNEQFF.

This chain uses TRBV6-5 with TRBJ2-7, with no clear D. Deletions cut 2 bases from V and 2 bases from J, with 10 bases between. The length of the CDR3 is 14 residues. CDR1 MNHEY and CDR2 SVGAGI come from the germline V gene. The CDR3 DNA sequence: TGTGCCAGCAGTTACCTCGACCAACCCTACGAGCAGTACTTC. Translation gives CASSYLDQPYEQYF.

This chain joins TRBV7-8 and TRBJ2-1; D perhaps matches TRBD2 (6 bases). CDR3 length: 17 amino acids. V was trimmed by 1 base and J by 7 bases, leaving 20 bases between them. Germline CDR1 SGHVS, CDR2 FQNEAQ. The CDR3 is CASSLVGGDLQWNEQFF. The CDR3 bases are TGTGCCAGCAGCTTAGTGGGCGGGGACCTGCAATGGAATGAGCAGTTCTTC.

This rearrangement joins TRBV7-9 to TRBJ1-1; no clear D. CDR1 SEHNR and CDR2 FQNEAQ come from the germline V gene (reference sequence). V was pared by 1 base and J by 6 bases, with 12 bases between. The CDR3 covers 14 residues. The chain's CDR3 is CASSLVSRAPEAFF. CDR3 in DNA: TGTGCCAGCAGCTTAGTCTCTCGGGCCCCTGAAGCTTTCTTT.

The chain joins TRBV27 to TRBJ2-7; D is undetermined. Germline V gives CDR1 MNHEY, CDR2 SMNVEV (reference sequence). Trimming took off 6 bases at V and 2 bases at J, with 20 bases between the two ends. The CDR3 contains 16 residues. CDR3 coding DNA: TGTGCCAGCAGCCCGCCGATAAGGGATGGCCCCTACGAGCAGTACTTC. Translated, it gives CASSPPIRDGPYEQYF.

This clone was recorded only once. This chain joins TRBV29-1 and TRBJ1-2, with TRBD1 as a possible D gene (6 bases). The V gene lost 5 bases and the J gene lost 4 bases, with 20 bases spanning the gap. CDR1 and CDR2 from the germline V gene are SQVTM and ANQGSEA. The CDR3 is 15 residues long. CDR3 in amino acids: CSVYGDQGPGYGYTF. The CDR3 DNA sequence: TGCAGCGTTTACGGGGACCAGGGGCCCGGCTATGGCTACACCTTC.

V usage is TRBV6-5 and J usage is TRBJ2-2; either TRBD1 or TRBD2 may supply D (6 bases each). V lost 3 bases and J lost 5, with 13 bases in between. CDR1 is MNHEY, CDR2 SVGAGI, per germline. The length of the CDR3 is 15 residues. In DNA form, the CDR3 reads TGTGCCAGCAGTTATGGGGGCGGGGTGACCGGGGAGCTGTTTTTT. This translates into CASSYGGGVTGELFF.